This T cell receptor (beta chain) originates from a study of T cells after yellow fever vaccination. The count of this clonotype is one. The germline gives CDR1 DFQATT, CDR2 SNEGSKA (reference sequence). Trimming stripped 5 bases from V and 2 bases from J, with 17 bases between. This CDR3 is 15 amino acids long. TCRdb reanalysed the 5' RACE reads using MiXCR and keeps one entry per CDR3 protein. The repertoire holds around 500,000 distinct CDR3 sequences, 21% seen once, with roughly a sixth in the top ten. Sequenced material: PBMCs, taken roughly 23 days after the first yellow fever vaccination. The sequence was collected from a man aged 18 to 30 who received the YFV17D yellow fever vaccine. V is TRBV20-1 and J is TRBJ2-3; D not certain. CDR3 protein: CSAPFNRLSTDTQYF. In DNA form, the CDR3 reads TGCAGTGCTCCGTTTAACAGACTTTCCACAGATACGCAGTATTTT.